This TCR beta chain was profiled in a study of T cell responses to AZD1222 COVID-19 vaccine. Whole-study results and caveats: Mapped onto spike, vaccine-associated CD4 TCRs spanned it and were dominant at 160-218 and 743-854. Baseline testing showed seropositivity in only 6 or 7 AZD1222 recipients.

The method was immunoSEQ multiplex PCR; TCRdb's version includes in-frame clones alone and lacks a portion of them. Of 150,000 to 180,000 clones in the sample, 80% to 90% were seen once. For this clone: The antigen is not known.

Trimming removed 1 base at V and 2 bases at J, with 16 bases between. Germline V CDR1 and CDR2: MGHRA, YSYEKL. The CDR3 runs to 17 residues. The chain couples TRBV4-1 to TRBJ2-3; D is perhaps TRBD2 (7 bases). The clonotype comes from an adult in good health. This material consisted of peripheral blood, taken on day 0 of MenACWY control vaccination. The CDR3 DNA reads TGCGCCAGCAGCCAAGGGCGGGGGCTCGGTGCCACAGATACGCAGTATTTT. Translated: CASSQGRGLGATDTQYF.